This T cell receptor (beta chain) was found in a study of cytomegalovirus exposure and HLA in healthy donors. In the study overall: Earlier sequencing of about 179 million T cells yielded around 100 million unique TCR beta sequences. Genetic ancestry analysis placed 81% of the 300 to 500 donors that were genotyped in the Caucasian-associated cluster. Findings of the study overall: Certain sequence variants were highly shared and formed a cluster, and this cluster was likely a sequencing artifact. According to the study, some 160 TCR beta chains were cytomegalovirus-associated.

The CDR3 consists of 16 residues. The germline gives CDR1 SGDLS, CDR2 YYNGEE. V gave up 0 bases and J gave up 3 bases, with 13 bases separating them. The PCR used 60 Vbeta and 13 Jbeta primers. TCRdb keeps only in-frame clones here, not all; method: immunoSEQ multiplex PCR. The sample lists about 130,000 clones, 60% to 85% occurring once. Of note for this clone: Its antigen is as yet unknown.

This TCR derives from a man aged 45-65 years in good health and CMV-seronegative. The chain links TRBV9 to TRBJ2-1, with TRBD2 as a possible D gene (6 bases). Sequenced sample: PBMCs. The CDR3 loop is CASSVASGLDYNEQFF. The DNA for the CDR3 is TGTGCCAGCAGCGTAGCTTCGGGACTCGACTACAATGAGCAGTTCTTC.